Each of the 21 T cell receptor beta chains below was sequenced from the same sample in a study of blood T cells in healthy people across ages. A second PCR, run for roughly 6 to 11 cycles, used a sample-barcoded 5' primer plus a J-beta primer mix. TCRdb fed the 5' RACE reads into MiXCR, producing one record per CDR3 protein. This table holds 1.5 million to 2 million distinct CDR3 sequences, roughly a third found once. Sequenced: blood. All receptors derive from a woman in her twenties or thirties in good health.

This chain connects TRBV6-5 to TRBJ2-5; D is perhaps TRBD1 (5 bases). Germline V gives CDR1 MNHEY, CDR2 SVGAGI. This CDR3 region has 13 residues. V lost 8 bases to trimming and J lost 9 bases, with 19 bases between them. CDR3 nucleotides: TGTGCCAGCTCCCCTGCGGCGCAAGGGGCCCAGTACTTC. Translated, it gives CASSPAAQGAQYF.

This clonotype turned up a few times. The chain combines TRBV12-5 with TRBJ2-7; 8 bases agree with TRBD1. CDR3 length: 14 residues. From germline, CDR1 is LGHNT and CDR2 FRNRAP. The ends lost 5 bases at V and 6 bases at J; junction bases unmatched: 9. The CDR3 DNA is TGTGCTAGTGGTCCAGTGGACAGGGTCACCGAGCAGTACTTC. It yields the protein CASGPVDRVTEQYF.

This clonotype was seen ten or more times. The V call is TRBV29-1, the J call TRBJ2-1; D not resolved. V lost 4 bases and J lost 3, with 7 bases in between. The CDR3 loop spans 12 amino acids. From germline, CDR1 is SQVTM and CDR2 ANQGSEA. The CDR3: CSVGDFYNEQFF. CDR3 nucleotide sequence: TGCAGCGTTGGCGACTTCTACAATGAGCAGTTCTTC.

The DNA for the CDR3 is TGCAGCGTTGAAGTCACAGCCGGGCCCTTCGTAGGTACGCAGTATTTT. Protein: CSVEVTAGPFVGTQYF. This chain joins TRBV29-1 and TRBJ2-3; D is uncertain. Deletions cut 1 base from V and 8 bases from J, with 22 bases between. This CDR3 spans 16 amino acids. Looked up from germline, CDR1 is SQVTM and CDR2 is ANQGSEA.

The V call is TRBV4-3, the J call TRBJ2-7, with 12 bases lining up with TRBD1. V lost 8 bases and J lost 7; bases outside the gene matches: 12. CDR1 is LGHNA and CDR2 is YSLEER in the germline V gene. The CDR3 has 15 amino acids. This CDR3 reads CASGITGQGAGEQYF. In DNA form, the CDR3 reads TGCGCCAGCGGCATCACGGGACAGGGGGCAGGGGAGCAGTACTTC.

The chain couples TRBV5-6 to TRBJ1-2; D is uncertain. The CDR3 spans 14 residues. The germline gives CDR1 SGHDT, CDR2 YYEEEE. Between the trimmed V and J ends, which lost 4 bases and 6 bases, there was a span of 16 bases. The chain's CDR3 is CASSDSFRVNGYTF. In nucleotides, the CDR3 is TGTGCCAGCAGCGATTCCTTTCGGGTAAATGGCTACACCTTC. Full variable domain (rest looked up from reference TRBV5-6 and TRBJ1-2): DAGVTQSPTHLIKTRGQQVTLRCSPKSGHDTVSWYQQALGQGPQFIFQYYEEEERQRGNFPDRFSGHQFPNYSSELNVNALLLGDSALYLCASSDSFRVNGYTFGSGTRLTVV.

The table lists this clonotype with a few counts. The J gene is TRBJ2-3, the V gene TRBV27; D is unresolved. Trimming stripped 2 bases from V and 1 base from J, with 13 bases between. CDR3 length: 16 residues. The germline V gene encodes CDR1 MNHEY and CDR2 SMNVEV (reference sequence). The CDR3: CASSLGLNPGTDTQYF. In DNA, the CDR3 is TGTGCCAGCAGTTTAGGCCTGAACCCTGGCACAGATACGCAGTATTTT.

This clonotype showed up just a few times. The V and J genes are TRBV27 and TRBJ2-3, with D unclear. CDR3 size: 13 residues. Trimming shortened V by 3 bases and J by 4 bases, and 8 bases separated the two germline ends. Looked up from germline, CDR1 is MNHEY and CDR2 is SMNVEV (reference sequence). CDR3 in DNA: TGTGCCAGCAGTTTCGGCCCCGCAGATACGCAGTATTTT. It translates to CASSFGPADTQYF.

The CDR3: CASSLAGRPGAQYF. CDR3 in DNA: TGCGCCAGCAGCTTGGCCGGCCGCCCTGGGGCCCAGTACTTC. The rearrangement joins TRBV5-1 to TRBJ2-5, with unresolved D. The V gene lost 0 bases and the J gene lost 9 bases, with 15 bases spanning the gap. This CDR3 contains 14 residues. Germline lookup yields CDR1 SGHRS and CDR2 YFSETQ. The entire variable domain, with the rest obtained from reference TRBV5-1 and TRBJ2-5, is as follows: KAGVTQTPRYLIKTRGQQVTLSCSPISGHRSVSWYQQTPGQGLQFLFEYFSETQRNKGNFPGRFSGRQFSNSRSEMNVSTLELGDSALYLCASSLAGRPGAQYFGPGTRLLVL.

This clonotype showed up just a few times. The chain employs TRBV20-1 and TRBJ2-7; D ambiguous. V lost 3 bases and J lost 0, with 9 bases in between. Germline-derived CDR1 and CDR2 are DFQATT and SNEGSKA (reference sequence). The CDR3 length is 13 residues. The CDR3 DNA reads TGCAGTGCTAGGACAAGAGCCTCCTACGAGCAGTACTTC. As protein: CSARTRASYEQYF.

A few counts support this clonotype. The V gene is TRBV20-1, the J gene TRBJ2-7, with D perhaps TRBD1 or TRBD2 (6 bases each). With 3 bases removed from V and 6 bases from J, the gap between germline ends came to 15 bases. The CDR3 has 13 residues. Germline CDR1 DFQATT, CDR2 SNEGSKA (reference sequence). CDR3 in amino acids: CSARRGARFEQYF. Here the CDR3 DNA reads TGCAGTGCTAGGAGGGGGGCGAGGTTCGAGCAGTACTTC.

This clonotype has only a few counts. This chain joins TRBV7-9 and TRBJ2-3, with D maybe TRBD2 (6 bases). Germline CDR1 is SEHNR and CDR2 is FQNEAQ (reference sequence). Trimming removed 1 base from V and 4 bases from J, with 15 bases in between. The CDR3 spans 16 residues. The CDR3 protein is CASSLGGGVPADTQYF. Here the CDR3 DNA reads TGTGCCAGCAGCTTAGGTGGAGGGGTTCCGGCAGATACGCAGTATTTT.

V is TRBV24-1 and J is TRBJ2-1, with 12 bases fitting TRBD2. This CDR3 region has 18 residues. V shed 0 bases, J shed 8 bases, and the junction held 10 bases outside the gene matches. In germline, CDR1 is KGHDR, CDR2 SFDVKD. CDR3 sequence (DNA): TGTGCCACCAGTGATTTGCGGCCCAGGACTAGCGGGATTGATGAGCAGTTCTTC. Its translation is CATSDLRPRTSGIDEQFF.

The J gene is TRBJ1-5, the V gene TRBV20-1; TRBD1 aligns across 7 bases. CDR3 size: 14 residues. The V gene's germline CDR1 is DFQATT and CDR2 SNEGSKA (reference sequence). V was pared by 5 bases and J by 5 bases, with 9 bases of the junction left unmatched. CDR3 sequence reads: CSAVQTGLDQPQHF. For the CDR3, the DNA is TGCAGTGCTGTACAGACAGGGCTGGATCAGCCCCAGCATTTT.

The sample holds many counts of this clonotype. The chain has TRBV15 and TRBJ2-5, with D perhaps TRBD2 (5 bases). V shed 3 bases and J shed 4 bases, with 9 bases lying between them. In germline, CDR1 is LNHNV, CDR2 YYDKDF (reference sequence). CDR3 length: 13 residues. CDR3 region: CATSRWAGETQYF. For the CDR3, the DNA is TGTGCCACCAGCAGGTGGGCGGGAGAGACCCAGTACTTC.

This chain connects TRBV7-2 to TRBJ1-1; D may be TRBD1 (6 bases). V lost 5 bases and J lost 2, with 15 bases in between. Germline V gives CDR1 SGHTA, CDR2 FQGNSA. This CDR3 is built from 15 residues. The CDR3 is CASSTSPGHNTEAFF. The CDR3 DNA reads TGTGCCAGCAGCACCTCCCCGGGACACAACACTGAAGCTTTCTTT.

This clonotype was seen ten or more times. J is TRBJ2-3 and V is TRBV29-1; D may be TRBD2 (5 bases). Between the trimmed V and J ends, which lost 6 bases and 1 base, there was a span of 17 bases. The CDR3 has 15 residues. CDR1 and CDR2 (germline): SQVTM, ANQGSEA. This CDR3 is CSVAVRSGGTDTQYF. For the CDR3, the DNA is TGCAGCGTCGCCGTTCGGAGCGGAGGCACAGATACGCAGTATTTT.

This clonotype was observed a handful of times. This sequence joins TRBV15 and TRBJ2-5; D may correspond to TRBD1 or TRBD2 (5 bases each). V lost 3 bases, J lost 4 bases, and 18 bases lay in between. The CDR3 covers 16 residues. Germline assignment: CDR1 LNHNV and CDR2 YYDKDF (reference sequence). CDR3 loop: CATSSGTVGGPETQYF. The CDR3 DNA sequence: TGTGCCACCAGCAGTGGTACCGTTGGGGGACCAGAGACCCAGTACTTC.

The V and J genes are TRBV20-1 and TRBJ2-7, with 7 nucleotides matching TRBD2. The J call may be incorrect, as the DNA end agrees better with TRBJ2-5. There are 13 residues in the CDR3. From germline, CDR1 is DFQATT and CDR2 SNEGSKA (reference sequence). CDR3 residues: CSASRESGGTQYF. Here the CDR3 DNA reads TGCAGTGCTAGCAGGGAGTCGGGAGGGACCCAGTACTTC.

The J gene is TRBJ1-1, the V gene TRBV5-1, with unresolved D. V was cut by 5 bases and J by 0 bases, with 11 bases left in between. CDR1 and CDR2 from the germline V gene are SGHRS and YFSETQ. The CDR3 length is 14 residues. The CDR3: CASSGIGVNTEAFF. The CDR3 coding sequence is TGCGCCAGCAGTGGGATCGGGGTGAACACTGAAGCTTTCTTT.

The sample holds many counts of this clonotype. This rearrangement joins TRBV5-6 to TRBJ2-2, with D tentatively TRBD2 (6 bases). The CDR3 runs to 15 residues. CDR1 SGHDT and CDR2 YYEEEE come from the germline V gene. Trimming took off 2 bases at V and 1 base at J, with 9 bases between the two ends. In DNA, the CDR3 is TGTGCCAGCAGCTTCCGGGACTTGAACACCGGGGAGCTGTTTTTT. Protein: CASSFRDLNTGELFF.